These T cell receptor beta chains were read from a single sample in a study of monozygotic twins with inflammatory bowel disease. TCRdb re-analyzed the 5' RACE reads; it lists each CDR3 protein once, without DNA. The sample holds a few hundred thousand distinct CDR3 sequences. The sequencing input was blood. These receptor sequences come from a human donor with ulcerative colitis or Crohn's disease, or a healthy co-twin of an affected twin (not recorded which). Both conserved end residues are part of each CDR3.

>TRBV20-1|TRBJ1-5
CSAVNPGAGGGNQPQHF
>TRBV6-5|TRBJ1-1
CASSNPMNTEAFF
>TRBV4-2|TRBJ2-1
CASSRALGRGSYNEQFF
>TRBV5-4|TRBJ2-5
CASSPGTSGPQAQYF
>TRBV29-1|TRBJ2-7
CSFTLDREYEQYF
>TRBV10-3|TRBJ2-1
CAISESAGSRGVSYNEQFF
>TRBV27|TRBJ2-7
CASSLWTGANYEQYF
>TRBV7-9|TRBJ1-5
CASSPTGLSNQPQHF
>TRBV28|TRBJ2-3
CASSLTSNTQYF
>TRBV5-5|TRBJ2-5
CASRFLGLAGEETQYF
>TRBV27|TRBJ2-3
CASSLSLAGGHSTDTQYF
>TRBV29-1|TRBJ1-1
CSVEDVTMNTEAFF
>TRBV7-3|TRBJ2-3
CASSLKSGRDTQYF
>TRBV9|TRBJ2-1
CASSVGGSFEQFF
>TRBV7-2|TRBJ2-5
CASRRTGGQETQYF
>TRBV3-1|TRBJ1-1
CASSLGGFITEAFF
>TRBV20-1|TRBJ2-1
CSARPNGFDEQFF
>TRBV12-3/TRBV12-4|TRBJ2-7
CASTLGGRAHEQYF
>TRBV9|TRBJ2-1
CASSVGVLSSYNEQFF
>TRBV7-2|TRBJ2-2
CASSLAGTRNTGELFF
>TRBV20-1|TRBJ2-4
CSARDWAAKNIQYF
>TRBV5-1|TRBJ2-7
CASSPMRGARYEQYF
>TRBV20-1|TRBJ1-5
CSAGTPPQPQHF
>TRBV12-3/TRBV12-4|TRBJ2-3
CASSKGPFRAQYF
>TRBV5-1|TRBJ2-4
CASSERTGGMNIQYF
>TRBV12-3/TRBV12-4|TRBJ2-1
CASSRLNEQFF
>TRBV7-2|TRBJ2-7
CASSHRTSHSYEQYF
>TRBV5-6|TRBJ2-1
CASSSEQGANEQFF
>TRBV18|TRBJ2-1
CASSPTGHNEQFF
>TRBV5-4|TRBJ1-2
CASSLLPGQGFYGYTF
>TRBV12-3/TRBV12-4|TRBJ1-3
CASSLRTQGTASSGNTIYF
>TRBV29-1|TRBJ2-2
CSVREGTGNTGELFF
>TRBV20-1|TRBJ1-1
CSASGFGKVLRGGNTEAFF
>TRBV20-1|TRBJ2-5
CSAREGPAASETQYF
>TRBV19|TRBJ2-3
CASAHPGGRTDTQYF
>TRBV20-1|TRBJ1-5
CSAPVRGWQGSRQPQHF
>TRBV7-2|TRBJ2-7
CASSPHRTSGGYEQYF
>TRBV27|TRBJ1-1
CASSPPGKNTEAFF
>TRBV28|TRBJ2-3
CASKLRDRSSTDTQYF
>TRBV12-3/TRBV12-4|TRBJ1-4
CASSPAESATNEKLFF
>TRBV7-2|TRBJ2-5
CASASPEQETQYF
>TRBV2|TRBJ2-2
CASNRFPAELFF
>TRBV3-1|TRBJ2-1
CASSLRRVTYNEQFF
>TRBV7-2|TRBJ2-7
CASRFDGGRGREQYF
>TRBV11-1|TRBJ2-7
CASSTRPLREGLKAYEQYF
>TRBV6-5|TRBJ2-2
CASSYDRGGGELFF
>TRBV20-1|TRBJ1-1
CSPWVGVRGTEAFF
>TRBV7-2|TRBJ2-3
CASSLMGAGSTDTQYF
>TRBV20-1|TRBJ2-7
CSASGGGSYEQYF